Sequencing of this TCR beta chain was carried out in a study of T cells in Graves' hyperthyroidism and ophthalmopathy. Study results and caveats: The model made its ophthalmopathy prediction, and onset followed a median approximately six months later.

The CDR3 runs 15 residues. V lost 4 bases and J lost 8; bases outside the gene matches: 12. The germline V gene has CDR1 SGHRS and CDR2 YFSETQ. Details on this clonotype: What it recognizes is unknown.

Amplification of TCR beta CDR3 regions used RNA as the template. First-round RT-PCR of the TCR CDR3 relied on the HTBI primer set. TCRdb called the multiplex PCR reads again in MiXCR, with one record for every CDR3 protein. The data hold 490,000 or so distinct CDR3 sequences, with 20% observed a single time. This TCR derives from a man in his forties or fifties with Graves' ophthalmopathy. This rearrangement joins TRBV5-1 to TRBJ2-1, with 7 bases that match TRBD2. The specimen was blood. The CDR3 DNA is TGCGCCAGCAGCCCCCCGGGCGCGGGAGTCGATGAGCAGTTCTTC. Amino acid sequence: CASSPPGAGVDEQFF.